The entry below describes one T cell receptor beta chain. This record comes from a study of blood T cell repertoires in COVID-19. Study-wide context: Acute-phase and convalescent COVID-19 samples originated in the United States, Italy and Spain.

Followed longitudinally, the Seattle patients had been enrolled during active infection. From germline, CDR1 is MGHDK and CDR2 SYGVNS. Trimming shortened V by 2 bases and J by 1 base, and 6 bases separated the two germline ends. The CDR3 length is 14 residues. Authors' analysis steps: Amplified reference gene primers provided the basis for estimating nucleated cell counts. Some clones are missing from TCRdb's copy, which holds only in-frame ones; the method was immunoSEQ multiplex PCR. V and J calls and clone size are copied from that table; D and trimming were computed from the DNA. The sample yields some 120,000 clones, around four fifths seen once.

The rearrangement uses TRBV25-1 and TRBJ2-1; D is uncertain. This receptor was taken from a man older than 75 with COVID-19, enrolled during active disease. Sequencing was done on a sample of peripheral blood. The CDR3 spells CASSEDNSYNEQFF. The CDR3 DNA sequence: TGTGCCAGCAGTGAAGACAATTCCTACAATGAGCAGTTCTTC. The whole variable domain, filled in from reference TRBV25-1 and TRBJ2-1, reads EADIYQTPRYLVIGTGKKITLECSQTMGHDKMYWYQQDPGMELHLIHYSYGVNSTEKGDLSSESTVSRIRTEHFPLTLESARPSHTSQYLCASSEDNSYNEQFFGPGTRLTVL.